The clone carrying this T cell receptor (beta chain) has just a few counts. Antigen specificity is unknown. The sample belongs to a study of cytomegalovirus exposure and HLA in healthy donors. Across the study: Roughly 85 million unique TCRs from HLA-typed donors made up an early data release. Points from the study as a whole: Relative to equally common others, HLA-associated TCR beta chains showed greater clonal expansion in a later analysis. V- and J-gene trimming of TCR beta was linked (in a later analysis) to a missense DCLRE1C variant. The dataset shows that most TCR sequences were rare, while some public TCRs occurred in many donors.

The PCR used 60 Vbeta and 13 Jbeta primers. TCRdb keeps only in-frame clones here, not all; method: immunoSEQ multiplex PCR. Of some 200,000 clones listed, roughly 70% were seen once; the top ten hold about 2.8%. This TCR was recovered from a man aged 35 to 55 in good health and CMV-seropositive. Sequenced material: PBMCs.

The CDR3 loop reads CASSPGLLPLNTEAFF. In DNA, the CDR3 is TGTGCCAGCAGTCCCGGACTGTTGCCCTTGAACACTGAAGCTTTCTTT. The genes are TRBV6-6 and TRBJ1-1; D not certain. The V end lost 5 bases, the J end lost 0 bases, and 16 bases lay between the germline ends. This CDR3 is 16 amino acids long. Germline V gene lookup returns CDR1 MNHNY and CDR2 SVGAGI (reference sequence).